Listed below are T cell receptor beta chains from one sample, sequenced in a study of shared clonotypes between healthy human individuals. The data were produced by immunoSEQ multiplex PCR, yet TCRdb's version contains in-frame clones alone and is incomplete. In the table there are roughly 700,000 clones, around 72% of which are singletons. The sequencing input was memory CD4+ T cells sorted from blood. The receptors shown here come from a woman aged 30 to 39 in good health. The conserved cysteine and the conserved F or W are not part of the CDR3 here. Expanded clones are given a class, and other clones once, few, many or no size at all.

j_call clone_size v_call cdr3_aa
TRBJ1-4 NA TRBV2 ASSWTGANEKLF
TRBJ1-2 few TRBV7-2 ASTRDRVDYGYT
TRBJ2-1 NA TRBV7-9 ASSPGLAGLGEF
TRBJ1-5 NA TRBV7-8 ASSLYRVGRGQPQH
TRBJ2-7 few TRBV28 ASSLAQDYEQY
TRBJ2-3 NA TRBV4-1 ASSQDRGRAADTQY
TRBJ2-1 NA TRBV5-4 ASSRKASNEQF
TRBJ2-3 NA TRBV2 ASSYRAITDTQY
TRBJ1-2 NA TRBV5-5 ASSFLRGAEYGYT
TRBJ2-1 NA TRBV11-2 ASSRTTDEQF
TRBJ2-7 few TRBV18 ASSRLAPGQGIYEQY
TRBJ2-1 NA TRBV10-3 AISGTSGGNEQF
TRBJ1-5 NA TRBV5-5 ASSREGGNQPQH
TRBJ1-1 NA TRBV5-5 ASSSTYGATEAF
TRBJ1-2 few TRBV18 ASSPGHANYGYT
TRBJ2-2 once TRBV27 ASRVQGITGELF
TRBJ1-5 NA TRBV5-1 ASSLDGQPDQPQH
TRBJ2-1 NA TRBV5-4 ASSLVYKGSNEQF
TRBJ2-1 NA TRBV5-1 ASSLDTGDYNEQF
TRBJ2-2 NA TRBV18 ASSLGTGATGELF
TRBJ1-1 NA TRBV6-5 ASSYSGQMNTEAF
TRBJ2-7 NA TRBV30 ALPGAAVDEQY
TRBJ2-7 NA TRBV28 ASSLRGLAQTYEQY
TRBJ1-1 once TRBV5-1 ASSLGLGGTEAF
TRBJ2-3 NA TRBV29-1 SVVRLDLSTDTQY
TRBJ1-2 once TRBV28 GAKRRDRYGYT
TRBJ1-1 few TRBV4-1 ASSLTFIGDYTEAF
TRBJ2-7 NA TRBV6-6 ASSPLTSGYTYEQY
TRBJ1-2 NA TRBV6-6 ASSARVYGYT
TRBJ1-2 NA TRBV4-1 ASSNLPGQGSEGYT
TRBJ1-1 NA TRBV11-2 ASSLGHSNTEAF
TRBJ1-5 NA TRBV27 ASSGRLSNQPQH
TRBJ1-2 once TRBV27 ASSFKDRDLYGYT
TRBJ2-1 NA TRBV5-6 ASSQTGTSYNEQF
TRBJ1-4 NA TRBV5-1 ASSLVTAGAGEKLF
TRBJ1-6 NA TRBV27 ASSFGGSPLH
TRBJ1-1 NA TRBV5-1 ASSPTGEGWTEAF
TRBJ1-2 few TRBV27 ASTRKGAATPNYGYT
TRBJ2-3 once TRBV5-6 ASSSLGTDTQY
TRBJ2-7 NA TRBV4-1 ASSQAAGGPFEQY
TRBJ1-2 NA TRBV6-6 ASSYKQSPEAYGYT
TRBJ2-1 NA TRBV2 ASTGTSGSNEQF
TRBJ1-1 NA TRBV5-1 ASSPGQEDTEAF
TRBJ1-2 few TRBV20-1 TYRDDYGYT
TRBJ2-1 NA TRBV10-2 ASRKGTSGSGEQF
TRBJ2-7 NA TRBV2 ASGLGGEQY
TRBJ2-5 once TRBV4-1 ASSQEGGRLFQTQY
TRBJ2-6 few TRBV2 ARGALGANVLT
TRBJ1-5 NA TRBV29-1 SVEDGQGWNQPQH